These 17 T cell receptor beta chains came from one sample sequenced in a study of control samples from healthy donors and cancer patients. Data came from immunoSEQ multiplex PCR; TCRdb stores just in-frame clones and leaves some out. The table shows roughly 80,000 clones, with roughly 86% occurring only once. The specimen sequenced was blood. The receptors were gathered from a man in his fifties in good health.

This chain uses TRBV19 with TRBJ2-1; D may be TRBD2 (6 bases). This CDR3 is built from 13 residues. Trimming stripped 6 bases from V and 6 bases from J, with 12 bases between. The germline gives CDR1 LNHDA, CDR2 SQIVND (reference sequence). DNA for the CDR3: TGTGCCAGTAGGTCTCGGGGGTTCAATGAGCAGTTCTTC. Its protein product is CASRSRGFNEQFF.

The chain has TRBV6-5 and TRBJ1-2; D not resolved. Germline V gene data show CDR1 as MNHEY and CDR2 as SVGAGI. The V end lost 4 bases, the J end lost 1 base, and 13 bases lay between the germline ends. This CDR3 region has 15 residues. Here the CDR3 reads CASSSPGRINYGYTF. The CDR3 coding sequence is TGTGCCAGCAGTTCCCCAGGACGGATTAACTATGGCTACACCTTC.

The chain employs TRBV5-4 and TRBJ2-3; 10 nucleotides agree with TRBD2. Germline V gives CDR1 SGHNT, CDR2 YYREEE (reference sequence). CDR3 size: 17 residues. With V trimmed by 4 bases and J by 6 bases, 14 bases remained unmatched. The CDR3 sequence is CASSPAASGGPGDTQYF. The CDR3 DNA sequence: TGTGCCAGCAGCCCCGCGGCTAGCGGGGGCCCCGGGGATACGCAGTATTTT.

The V and J genes are TRBV5-1 and TRBJ2-7, with 8 bases fitting TRBD1. Per germline, CDR1 SGHRS and CDR2 YFSETQ. The CDR3 contains 13 residues. The junction had 2 bases not matched to a gene; V was cut back by 3 bases and J by 3 bases. The CDR3 sequence: CASSSGQGYEQYF. CDR3 nucleotides: TGCGCCAGCAGCTCCGGACAGGGCTACGAGCAGTACTTC.

This chain uses TRBV30 with TRBJ1-4; no clear D. V was pared by 4 bases and J by 0 bases, with 6 bases between. Germline assignment: CDR1 GTSNPN and CDR2 SVGIG (reference sequence). The CDR3 length is 13 residues. The CDR3 bases are TGTGCCTGGACAGCTGCAACTAATGAAAAACTGTTTTTT. Its protein is CAWTAATNEKLFF.

This rearrangement joins TRBV5-4 to TRBJ1-1, with TRBD1 matching 7 bases. The CDR3 has 13 amino acids. V shed 0 bases, J shed 13 bases, and the junction held 9 bases outside the gene matches. Germline V gene sequence: CDR1 SGHNT, CDR2 YYREEE (reference sequence). This chain's CDR3 is CASSLAGQLKVFF. CDR3 nucleotide sequence: TGTGCCAGCAGCTTGGCGGGACAGTTAAAGGTTTTCTTT.

This chain connects TRBV28 to TRBJ1-6, with no clear D. V gave up 5 bases and J gave up 1 base, with 6 bases separating them. CDR1 MDHEN and CDR2 SYDVKM come from the germline V gene. This CDR3 is built from 14 residues. The chain's CDR3 is CASSIRSYNSPLHF. As DNA, the CDR3 is TGTGCCAGCAGTATAAGGTCCTATAATTCACCCCTCCACTTT.

V is TRBV6-6 and J is TRBJ2-3; D not resolved. Looked up from germline, CDR1 is MNHNY and CDR2 is SVGAGI (reference sequence). This CDR3 is built from 15 residues. The ends were cut back, 0 bases at V and 1 base at J, with 8 bases in the middle. The CDR3 loop reads CASSYSKGGTDTQYF. CDR3 coding DNA: TGTGCCAGCAGTTACTCAAAGGGCGGCACAGATACGCAGTATTTT.

The chain links TRBV7-8 to TRBJ2-7; tentatively, D is TRBD1 (5 bases). The germline CDR1 and CDR2 sequences are SGHVS and FQNEAQ. The CDR3 sequence is 16 residues long. Trimming removed 5 bases at V and 5 bases at J, with 22 bases between. The CDR3 DNA reads TGTGCCAGCAGCGCAATATCAGGGTCTTCCGGCCACGAGCAGTACTTC. This gives the protein CASSAISGSSGHEQYF.

The V call is TRBV29-1, the J call TRBJ2-5; 10 nucleotides agree with TRBD2. CDR3 length: 15 residues. CDR1 SQVTM and CDR2 ANQGSEA come from the germline V gene. Trimming at V came to 5 bases and at J to 5 bases, leaving 11 bases not matched to a gene. The chain's CDR3 is CSVLALAGVGETQYF. The CDR3 DNA follows: TGCAGCGTTTTGGCCCTAGCGGGGGTGGGGGAGACCCAGTACTTC.

This sequence joins TRBV27 and TRBJ1-2; D call uncertain. With 4 bases removed from V and 4 bases from J, the gap between germline ends came to 16 bases. This CDR3 is built from 15 residues. Germline V gives CDR1 MNHEY, CDR2 SMNVEV (reference sequence). The CDR3 protein is CASSSHSVKTYGYTF. The CDR3 region has the DNA TGTGCCAGCAGTTCACACTCCGTGAAAACCTATGGCTACACCTTC.

The genes are TRBV5-4 and TRBJ2-7; a possible D gene is TRBD1 (5 bases). The CDR3 runs 14 residues. Germline V CDR1 and CDR2: SGHNT, YYREEE (reference sequence). V lost 1 base and J lost 0, with 8 bases in between. The CDR3 coding sequence is TGTGCCAGCAGCTTGCAGGACACCTCCTACGAGCAGTACTTC. This codes for CASSLQDTSYEQYF.

The V gene is TRBV7-6, the J gene TRBJ1-1; D is undetermined. Germline assignment: CDR1 SGHVS and CDR2 FNYEAQ. The CDR3 length is 13 residues. The V and J ends lost 2 bases and 4 bases respectively, with 8 bases between them. CDR3 in amino acids: CASSLSRGTEAFF. In DNA, the CDR3 is TGTGCCAGCAGCTTAAGCCGAGGCACTGAAGCTTTCTTT.

The chain couples TRBV9 to TRBJ2-1, with D possibly called TRBD1 or TRBD2 (5 bases each). Trimming removed 6 bases from V and 4 bases from J, with 20 bases in between. The CDR3 length is 16 residues. From germline, CDR1 is SGDLS and CDR2 YYNGEE. Here the CDR3 DNA reads TGTGCCAGCACCCTCACTGGGGCTCGAGGGTACAATGAGCAGTTCTTC. Protein sequence: CASTLTGARGYNEQFF.

The chain uses TRBV6-5 and TRBJ1-2; TRBD1 is a possible D gene (6 bases). Germline CDR1 and CDR2: MNHEY and SVGAGI. The CDR3 extends over 13 amino acids. V was trimmed by 6 bases and J by 2 bases, leaving 10 bases between them. In nucleotides, the CDR3 is TGTGCCAGCAGGCGTACAGGGAACTATGGCTACACCTTC. It encodes CASRRTGNYGYTF.

V and J are TRBV5-4 and TRBJ1-5, with TRBD1 matching 7 bases. Per the germline V gene, CDR1 is SGHNT and CDR2 is YYREEE (reference sequence). CDR3 length: 15 residues. V shed 3 bases and J 1 base; nucleotides not matched to a gene: 4. CDR3 DNA: TGTGCCAGCAGCTCCGGGACAGACAGCAATCAGCCCCAGCATTTT. Its protein product is CASSSGTDSNQPQHF.

J is TRBJ1-6 and V is TRBV19; possible D gene TRBD1, 6 bases. The CDR3 has 14 amino acids. The ends were cut back, 5 bases at V and 14 bases at J, with 19 bases in the middle. CDR1 is LNHDA, CDR2 SQIVND, per germline (reference sequence). The CDR3 loop reads CASSGRGTKSSLHF. CDR3 DNA sequence: TGTGCCAGTAGTGGAAGAGGGACAAAGTCGTCCCTCCACTTT.